The source of this T cell receptor beta chain is a study of Ad26.COV2.S vaccination and SARS-CoV-2 variants. The treatment is: around 19 received Ad26.COV2.S at low or high dose, single or two shots; several received placebo; per-sample allocation not given. Sampling occurred on day 63 after the first vaccine or placebo injection. Germline CDR1 reads MDHEN; CDR2 reads SYDVKM. Unmatched junction bases numbered 8, after V lost 6 bases and J lost 4 bases. The CDR3 extends over 16 amino acids. Sequencing used immunoSEQ multiplex PCR; TCRdb keeps in-frame clones, though not all of them. The sample contains 400,000 to 500,000 clones, approximately 88% of which appear only once.

Sequenced here: peripheral blood, sampled in a trial of Ad26.COV2.S vaccine versus placebo. This clonotype originated in a person aged 18-60 years who received the Ad26.COV2.S COVID-19 vaccine or a placebo. This chain uses TRBV28 with TRBJ1-3; 11 bases line up with TRBD1. The CDR3 loop is CASRPPGQGGGNTIYF. The CDR3 DNA reads as TGTGCCAGCAGACCACCGGGACAGGGGGGCGGAAACACCATATATTTT.